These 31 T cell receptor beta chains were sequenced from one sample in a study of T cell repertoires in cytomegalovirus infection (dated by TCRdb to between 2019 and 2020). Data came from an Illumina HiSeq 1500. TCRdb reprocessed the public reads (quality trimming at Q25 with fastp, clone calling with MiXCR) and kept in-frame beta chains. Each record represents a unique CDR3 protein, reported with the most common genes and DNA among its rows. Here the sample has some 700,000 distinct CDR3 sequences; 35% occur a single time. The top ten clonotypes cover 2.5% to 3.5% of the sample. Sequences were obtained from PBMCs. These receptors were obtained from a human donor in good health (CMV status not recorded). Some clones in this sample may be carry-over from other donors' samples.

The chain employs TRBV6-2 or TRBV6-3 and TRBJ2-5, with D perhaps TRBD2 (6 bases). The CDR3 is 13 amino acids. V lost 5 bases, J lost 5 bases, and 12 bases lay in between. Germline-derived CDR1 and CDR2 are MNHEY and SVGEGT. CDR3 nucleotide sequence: TGTGCCAGCAGTCCCCGCCTAGCGGAGACCCAGTACTTC. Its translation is CASSPRLAETQYF.

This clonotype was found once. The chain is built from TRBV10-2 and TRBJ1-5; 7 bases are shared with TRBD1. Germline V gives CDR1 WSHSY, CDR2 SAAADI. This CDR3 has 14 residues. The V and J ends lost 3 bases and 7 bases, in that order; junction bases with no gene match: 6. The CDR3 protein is CASSDKGGRQPQHF. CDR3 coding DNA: TGCGCCAGCAGTGATAAAGGGGGCAGACAGCCCCAGCATTTT.

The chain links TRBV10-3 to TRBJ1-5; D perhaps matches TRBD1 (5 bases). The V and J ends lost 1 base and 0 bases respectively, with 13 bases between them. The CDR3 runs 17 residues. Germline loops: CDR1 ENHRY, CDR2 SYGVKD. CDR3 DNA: TGTGCCATCAGTGAGTATGGGGCAGTTTATAGCAATCAGCCCCAGCATTTT. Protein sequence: CAISEYGAVYSNQPQHF.

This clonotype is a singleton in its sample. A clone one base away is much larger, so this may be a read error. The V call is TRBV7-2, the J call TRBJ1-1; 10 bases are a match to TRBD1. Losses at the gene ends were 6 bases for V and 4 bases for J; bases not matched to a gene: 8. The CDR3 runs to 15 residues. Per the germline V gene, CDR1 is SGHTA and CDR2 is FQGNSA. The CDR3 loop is CASSLRTGGGTEAFF. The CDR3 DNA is TGTGCCAGCAGTCTGCGGACAGGGGGGGGCACTGAAGCTTTCTTT.

The CDR3 DNA sequence: TGCGCCACCTCCAAGGGTGTGACTACCTACAATGAGCAGTTCTTC. Encoded protein: CATSKGVTTYNEQFF. The gene calls are TRBV4-1 and TRBJ2-1, with TRBD2 as a possible D gene (5 bases). Trimming shortened V by 10 bases and J by 2 bases, and 18 bases separated the two germline ends. CDR3 length equals 15 residues. Germline V CDR1 and CDR2: MGHRA, YSYEKL.

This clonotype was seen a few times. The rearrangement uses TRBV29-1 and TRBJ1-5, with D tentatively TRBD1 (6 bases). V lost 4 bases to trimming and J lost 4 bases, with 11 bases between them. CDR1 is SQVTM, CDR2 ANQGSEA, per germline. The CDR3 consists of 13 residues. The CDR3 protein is CSVAYRVNQPQHF. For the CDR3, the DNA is TGCAGCGTTGCGTACAGGGTAAATCAGCCCCAGCATTTT.

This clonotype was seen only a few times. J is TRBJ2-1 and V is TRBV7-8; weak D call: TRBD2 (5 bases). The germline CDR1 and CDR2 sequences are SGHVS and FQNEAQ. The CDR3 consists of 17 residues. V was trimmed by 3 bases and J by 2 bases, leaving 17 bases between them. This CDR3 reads CASSFAAASRTYNEQFF. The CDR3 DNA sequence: TGTGCCAGCAGCTTTGCTGCGGCTAGCCGTACCTACAATGAGCAGTTCTTC. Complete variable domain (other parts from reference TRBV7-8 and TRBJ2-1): GAGVSQSPRYKVAKRGQDVALRCDPISGHVSLFWYQQALGQGPEFLTYFQNEAQLDKSGLPSDRFFAERPEGSVSTLKIQRTQQEDSAVYLCASSFAAASRTYNEQFFGPGTRLTVL.

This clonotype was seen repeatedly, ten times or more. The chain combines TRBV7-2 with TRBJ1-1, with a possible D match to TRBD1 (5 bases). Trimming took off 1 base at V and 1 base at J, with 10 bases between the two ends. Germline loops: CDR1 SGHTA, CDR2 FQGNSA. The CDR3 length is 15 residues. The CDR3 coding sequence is TGTGCCAGCAGCTTAGTGGGGGGACGGAACACTGAAGCTTTCTTT. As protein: CASSLVGGRNTEAFF.

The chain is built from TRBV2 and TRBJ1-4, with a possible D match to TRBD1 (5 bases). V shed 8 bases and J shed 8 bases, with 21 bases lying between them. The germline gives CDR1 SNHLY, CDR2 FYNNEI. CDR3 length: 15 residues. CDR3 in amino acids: CASGPLWGRAEKLFF. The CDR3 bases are TGTGCCAGCGGCCCCTTGTGGGGCAGGGCGGAAAAACTGTTTTTT. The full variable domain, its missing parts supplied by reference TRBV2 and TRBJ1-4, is EPEVTQTPSHQVTQMGQEVILRCVPISNHLYFYWYRQILGQKVEFLVSFYNNEISEKSEIFDDQFSVERPDGSNFTLKIRSTKLEDSAMYFCASGPLWGRAEKLFFGSGTQLSVL.

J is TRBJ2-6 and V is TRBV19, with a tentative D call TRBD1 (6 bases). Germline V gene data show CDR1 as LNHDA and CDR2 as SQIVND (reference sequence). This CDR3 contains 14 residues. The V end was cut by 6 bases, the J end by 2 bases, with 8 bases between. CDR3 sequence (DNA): TGTGCCAGTAGCTACAGGGCTGGGGCCAACGTCCTGACTTTC. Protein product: CASSYRAGANVLTF.

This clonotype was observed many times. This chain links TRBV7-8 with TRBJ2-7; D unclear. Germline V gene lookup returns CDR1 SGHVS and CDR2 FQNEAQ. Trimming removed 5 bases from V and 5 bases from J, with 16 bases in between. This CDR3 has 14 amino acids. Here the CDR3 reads CASSPIPAPDEQYF. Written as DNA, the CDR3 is TGTGCCAGCAGCCCTATCCCCGCGCCGGACGAGCAGTACTTC.

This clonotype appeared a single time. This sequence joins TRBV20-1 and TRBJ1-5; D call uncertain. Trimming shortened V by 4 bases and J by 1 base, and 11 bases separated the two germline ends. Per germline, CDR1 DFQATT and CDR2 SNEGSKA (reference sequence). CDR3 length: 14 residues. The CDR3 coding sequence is TGCAGTGCTACCCGTAGGAGGAGCAATCAGCCCCAGCATTTT. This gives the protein CSATRRRSNQPQHF.

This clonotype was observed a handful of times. The CDR3 protein is CASSPDSEETQYF. In nucleotides, the CDR3 is TGTGCCAGCAGTCCGGACAGTGAGGAGACCCAGTACTTC. This rearrangement joins TRBV12-3 or TRBV12-4 to TRBJ2-5; maybe TRBD1 (6 bases). V was cut by 5 bases and J by 5 bases, with 12 bases left in between. The CDR3 is made up of 13 amino acids.

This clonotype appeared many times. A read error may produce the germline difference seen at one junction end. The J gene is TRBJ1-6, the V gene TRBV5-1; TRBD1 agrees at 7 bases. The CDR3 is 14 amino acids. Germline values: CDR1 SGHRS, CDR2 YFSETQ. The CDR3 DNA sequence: TGTGCCAGCAGCTTAGGGGGCAGAAATTCACCCCTCCACTTT. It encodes CASSLGGRNSPLHF. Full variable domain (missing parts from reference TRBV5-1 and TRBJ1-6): KAGVTQTPRYLIKTRGQQVTLSCSPISGHRSVSWYQQTPGQGLQFLFEYFSETQRNKGNFPGRFSGRQFSNSRSEMNVSTLELGDSALYLCASSLGGRNSPLHFGNGTRLTVT.

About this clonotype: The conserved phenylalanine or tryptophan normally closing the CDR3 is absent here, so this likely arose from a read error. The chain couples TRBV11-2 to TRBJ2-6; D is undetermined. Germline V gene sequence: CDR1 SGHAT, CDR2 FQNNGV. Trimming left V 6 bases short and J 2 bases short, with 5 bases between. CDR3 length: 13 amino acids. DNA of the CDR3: TGTGCCAGCAGACCACCTGGGGCCAACGTCCTGACTTGC. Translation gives CASRPPGANVLTC.

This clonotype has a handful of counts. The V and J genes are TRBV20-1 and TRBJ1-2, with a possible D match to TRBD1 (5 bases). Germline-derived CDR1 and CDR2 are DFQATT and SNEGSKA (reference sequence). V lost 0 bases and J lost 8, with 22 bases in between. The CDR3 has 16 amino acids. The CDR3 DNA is TGCAGTGCTAGAGATGGCAGGGAAGCCCTAAGTAAGGGCTACACCTTC. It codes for CSARDGREALSKGYTF.

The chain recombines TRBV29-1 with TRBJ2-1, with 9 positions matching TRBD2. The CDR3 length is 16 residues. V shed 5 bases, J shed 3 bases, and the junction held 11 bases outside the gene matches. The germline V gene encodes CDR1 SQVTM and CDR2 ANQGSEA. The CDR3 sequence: CSVPSRNSGSYNEQFF. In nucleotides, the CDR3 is TGCAGCGTTCCATCCCGGAATAGCGGGAGCTACAATGAGCAGTTCTTC.

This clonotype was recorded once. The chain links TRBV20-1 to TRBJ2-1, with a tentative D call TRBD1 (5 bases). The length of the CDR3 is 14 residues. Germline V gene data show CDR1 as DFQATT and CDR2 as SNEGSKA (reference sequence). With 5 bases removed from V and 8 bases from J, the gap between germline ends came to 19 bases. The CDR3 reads CSALQFVTQDEQFF. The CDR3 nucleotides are TGCAGTGCTCTCCAGTTTGTTACACAGGATGAGCAGTTCTTC.

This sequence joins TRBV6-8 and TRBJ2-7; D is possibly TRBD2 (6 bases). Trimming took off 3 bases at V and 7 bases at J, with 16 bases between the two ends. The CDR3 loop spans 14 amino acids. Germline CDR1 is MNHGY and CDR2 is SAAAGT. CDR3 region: CASSYIRGTEEQYF. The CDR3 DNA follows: TGTGCCAGCAGTTATATCCGGGGGACTGAAGAGCAGTACTTC.

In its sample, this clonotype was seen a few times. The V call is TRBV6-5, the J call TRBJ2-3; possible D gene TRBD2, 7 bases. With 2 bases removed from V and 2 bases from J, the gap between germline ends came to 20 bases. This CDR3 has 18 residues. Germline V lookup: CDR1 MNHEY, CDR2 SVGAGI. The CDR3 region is CASSYTGGRLADTDTQYF. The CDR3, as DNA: TGTGCCAGCAGTTACACGGGGGGCAGGCTAGCGGACACAGATACGCAGTATTTT.

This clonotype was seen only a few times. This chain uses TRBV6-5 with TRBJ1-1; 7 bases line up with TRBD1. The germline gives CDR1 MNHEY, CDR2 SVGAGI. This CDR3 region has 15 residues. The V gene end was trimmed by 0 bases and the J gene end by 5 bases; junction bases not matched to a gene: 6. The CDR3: CASSYSGGRGTEAFF. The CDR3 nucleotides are TGTGCCAGCAGTTACTCGGGGGGCAGGGGGACTGAAGCTTTCTTT.

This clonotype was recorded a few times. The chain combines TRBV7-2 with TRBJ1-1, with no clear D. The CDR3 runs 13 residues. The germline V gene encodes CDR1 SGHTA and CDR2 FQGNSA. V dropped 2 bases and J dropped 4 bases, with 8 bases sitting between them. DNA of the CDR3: TGTGCCAGCAGCTTAAGTCAGACCACTGAAGCTTTCTTT. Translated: CASSLSQTTEAFF.

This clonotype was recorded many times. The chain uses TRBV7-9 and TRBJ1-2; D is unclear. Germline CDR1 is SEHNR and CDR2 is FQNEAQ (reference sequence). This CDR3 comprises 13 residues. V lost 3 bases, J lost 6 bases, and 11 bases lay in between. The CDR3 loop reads CASSFWQVDGYTF. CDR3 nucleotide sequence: TGTGCCAGCAGCTTTTGGCAGGTCGATGGCTACACCTTC.

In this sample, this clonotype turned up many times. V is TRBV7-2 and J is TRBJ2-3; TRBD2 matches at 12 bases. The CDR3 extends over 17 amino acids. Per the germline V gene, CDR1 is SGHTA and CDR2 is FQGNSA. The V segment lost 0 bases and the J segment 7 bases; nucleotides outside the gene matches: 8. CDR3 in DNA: TGTGCCAGCAGCTTAGCGGCTAGCGGGAGGGCCTTCTATACGCAGTATTTT. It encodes CASSLAASGRAFYTQYF.

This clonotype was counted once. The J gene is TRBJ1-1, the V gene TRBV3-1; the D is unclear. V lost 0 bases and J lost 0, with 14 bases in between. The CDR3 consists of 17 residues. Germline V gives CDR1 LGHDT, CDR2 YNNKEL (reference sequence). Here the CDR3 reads CASSQESEGRMNTEAFF. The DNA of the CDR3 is TGTGCCAGCAGCCAAGAGTCGGAGGGCCGGATGAACACTGAAGCTTTCTTT.

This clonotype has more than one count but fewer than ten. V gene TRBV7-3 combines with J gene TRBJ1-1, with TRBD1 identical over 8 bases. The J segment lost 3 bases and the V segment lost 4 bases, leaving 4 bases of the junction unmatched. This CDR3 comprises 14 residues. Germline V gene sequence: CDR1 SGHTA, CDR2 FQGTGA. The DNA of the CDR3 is TGTGCCAGCAGCTCCCAGGGGGCCGACACTGAAGCTTTCTTT. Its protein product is CASSSQGADTEAFF.

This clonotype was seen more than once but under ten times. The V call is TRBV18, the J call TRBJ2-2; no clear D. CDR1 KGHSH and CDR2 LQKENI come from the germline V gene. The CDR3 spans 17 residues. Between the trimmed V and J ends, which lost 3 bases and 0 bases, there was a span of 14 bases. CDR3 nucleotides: TGTGCCAGCTCACCTACGAGCCACTCCACGAACACCGGGGAGCTGTTTTTT. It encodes CASSPTSHSTNTGELFF.

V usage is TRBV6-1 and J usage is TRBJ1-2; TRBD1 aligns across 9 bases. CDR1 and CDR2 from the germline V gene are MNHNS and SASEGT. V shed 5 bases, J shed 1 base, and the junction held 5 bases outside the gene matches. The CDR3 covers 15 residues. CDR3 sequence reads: CASSHGTGLNYGYTF. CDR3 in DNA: TGTGCCAGCAGTCATGGGACAGGGCTTAACTATGGCTACACCTTC.

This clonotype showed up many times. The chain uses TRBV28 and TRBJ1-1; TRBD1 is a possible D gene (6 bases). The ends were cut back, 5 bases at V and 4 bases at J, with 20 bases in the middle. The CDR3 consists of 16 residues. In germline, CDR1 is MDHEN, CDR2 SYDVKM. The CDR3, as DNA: TGTGCCAGCAGTCTCGCGGGGAAACAGGGAACCACTGAAGCTTTCTTT. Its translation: CASSLAGKQGTTEAFF. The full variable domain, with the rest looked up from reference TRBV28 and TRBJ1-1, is DVKVTQSSRYLVKRTGEKVFLECVQDMDHENMFWYRQDPGLGLRLIYFSYDVKMKEKGDIPEGYSVSREKKERFSLILESASTNQTSMYLCASSLAGKQGTTEAFFGQGTRLTVV.

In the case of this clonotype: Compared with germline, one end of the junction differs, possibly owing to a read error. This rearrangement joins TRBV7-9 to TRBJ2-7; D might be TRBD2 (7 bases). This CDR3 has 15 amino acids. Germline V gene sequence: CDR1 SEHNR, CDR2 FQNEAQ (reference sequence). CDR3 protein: CASSLVTGGSHEQYF. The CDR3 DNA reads TGTGCCAGCAGCTTAGTTACGGGGGGCTCCCACGAGCAGTACTTC.

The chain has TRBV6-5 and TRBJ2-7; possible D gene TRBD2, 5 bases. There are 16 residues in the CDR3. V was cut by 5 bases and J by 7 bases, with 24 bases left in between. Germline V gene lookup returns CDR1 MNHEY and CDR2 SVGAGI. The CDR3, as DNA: TGTGCCAGCAGTGCGGAACGTGCACCGGGGAGAGGGGAGCAGTACTTC. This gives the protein CASSAERAPGRGEQYF.